This T cell receptor beta chain was recovered during a study of patients and donors after allogeneic stem cell transplantation (TCRdb year 2020). This clonotype was picked up a small number of times. Its antigen target is currently unknown. No base-level quality is on record; no much larger clone is a single base apart. The library was generated by RT-PCR. This sample was sequenced with a NextSeq 550. TCRdb redid the processing of the public reads, applying fastp at Q25 and MiXCR, and retained in-frame beta chains. Each CDR3 protein gets just one entry, which takes the most common genes and DNA from the rows behind it. Present in this sample are about a million distinct CDR3 sequences, under 20% of which were seen just once. Together, the top ten hold 5% to 6.5% of the sample. The material sequenced was blood, either unsorted or a sorted T cell fraction (not recorded which). The TCR sequence derives from a human donor who was either an allogeneic HSCT recipient or a stem cell or donor lymphocyte infusion donor (not recorded which). It is not recorded whose cells these are; they may come from a transplant donor.

CDR3 sequence: CASSQEGLGASEQYF. The DNA sequence reads TGTGCCAGCAGCCAAGAAGGGCTGGGGGCGAGCGAGCAGTACTTC. The chain is encoded by TRBV4-2 joined to TRBJ2-7; TRBD1 is perhaps the D gene, given 6 matching bases. Based on the germline V gene, the CDR1 and CDR2 sequences are LGHNA and YNFKEQ. Between the V and J ends, shortened by 0 bases and 6 bases respectively, the junction contains 15 bases. The cysteine opens and the phenylalanine closes a CDR3 of 15 amino acids. CDR3 DNA is the only sequence kept; it has 45 bases, read in frame from the first base.